This TCR beta chain comes out of a study of blood T cell repertoires in COVID-19. Study context: Some COVID-19 samples were acute and others convalescent; all came from the United States, Italy and Spain. T cells, B-cell-depleted T cells, or PBMCs supplied cDNA or gDNA.

Original data processing: Amplification of reference gene primers provided the estimated nucleated cell counts. The method was immunoSEQ multiplex PCR; TCRdb's version includes in-frame clones alone and lacks a portion of them. The DNA was the basis for D and trimming; V, J and clone size are from that table. The sample lists about 130,000 clones; approximately 90% were seen once. In germline, CDR1 is MNHEY, CDR2 SVGAGI. V lost 4 bases, J lost 7 bases, and 11 bases stayed unmatched. The CDR3 has 16 residues. The chain recombines TRBV6-5 with TRBJ2-1; the match to TRBD2 covers 9 bases. The clonotype was recovered from a man over 45 with COVID-19, enrolled during active disease. The sequenced sample consisted of peripheral blood. The chain's CDR3 is CASSSLAGKGGNEQFF. The CDR3 bases are TGTGCCAGCAGTTCTCTAGCGGGAAAGGGTGGGAATGAGCAGTTCTTC.